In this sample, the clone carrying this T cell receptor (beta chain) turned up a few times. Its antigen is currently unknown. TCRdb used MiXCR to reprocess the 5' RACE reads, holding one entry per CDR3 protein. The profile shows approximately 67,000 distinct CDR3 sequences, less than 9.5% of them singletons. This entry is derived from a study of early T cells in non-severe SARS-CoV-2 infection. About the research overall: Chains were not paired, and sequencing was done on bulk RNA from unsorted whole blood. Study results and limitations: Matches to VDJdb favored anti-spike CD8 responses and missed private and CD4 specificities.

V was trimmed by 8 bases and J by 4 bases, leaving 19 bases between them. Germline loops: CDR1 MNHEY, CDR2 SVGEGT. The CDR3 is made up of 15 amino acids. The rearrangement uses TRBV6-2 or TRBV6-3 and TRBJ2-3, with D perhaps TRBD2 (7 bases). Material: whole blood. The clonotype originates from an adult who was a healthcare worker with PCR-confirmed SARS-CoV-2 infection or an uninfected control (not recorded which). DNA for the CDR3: TGTGCCAGCTGTAAATTGGGGGGGGCCTCAGATACGCAGTATTTT. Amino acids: CASCKLGGASDTQYF.